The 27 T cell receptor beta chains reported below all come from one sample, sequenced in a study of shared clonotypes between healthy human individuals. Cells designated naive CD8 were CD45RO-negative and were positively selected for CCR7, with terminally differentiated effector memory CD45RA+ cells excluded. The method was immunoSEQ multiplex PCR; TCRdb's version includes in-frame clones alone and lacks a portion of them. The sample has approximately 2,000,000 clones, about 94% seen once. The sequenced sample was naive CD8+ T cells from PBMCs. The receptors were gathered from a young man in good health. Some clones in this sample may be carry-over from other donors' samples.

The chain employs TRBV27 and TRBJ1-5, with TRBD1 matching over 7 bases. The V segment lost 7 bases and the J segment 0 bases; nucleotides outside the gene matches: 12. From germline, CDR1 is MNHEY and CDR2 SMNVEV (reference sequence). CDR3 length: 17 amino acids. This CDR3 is CASTYRGGPYSNQPQHF. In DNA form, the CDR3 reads TGTGCCAGCACCTACAGGGGAGGCCCGTATAGCAATCAGCCCCAGCATTTT.

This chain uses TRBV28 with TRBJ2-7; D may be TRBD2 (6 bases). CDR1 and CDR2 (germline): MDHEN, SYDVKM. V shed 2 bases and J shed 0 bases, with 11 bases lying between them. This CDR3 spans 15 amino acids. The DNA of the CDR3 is TGTGCCAGCAGTTTAACATGGGAGGTCTCCTACGAGCAGTACTTC. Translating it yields CASSLTWEVSYEQYF.

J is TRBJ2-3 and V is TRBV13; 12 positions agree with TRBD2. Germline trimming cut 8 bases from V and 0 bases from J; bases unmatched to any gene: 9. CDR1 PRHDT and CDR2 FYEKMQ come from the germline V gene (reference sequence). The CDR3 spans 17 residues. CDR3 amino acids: CASASSGRAVSTDTQYF. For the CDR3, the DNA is TGTGCCAGCGCCTCTAGCGGGAGGGCCGTGAGCACAGATACGCAGTATTTT.

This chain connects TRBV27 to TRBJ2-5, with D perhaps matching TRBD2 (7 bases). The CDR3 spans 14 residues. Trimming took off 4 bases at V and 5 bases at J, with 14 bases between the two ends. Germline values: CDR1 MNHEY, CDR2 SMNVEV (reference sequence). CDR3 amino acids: CASSSKGGPETQYF. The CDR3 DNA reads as TGTGCCAGCAGTTCTAAGGGGGGGCCGGAGACCCAGTACTTC.

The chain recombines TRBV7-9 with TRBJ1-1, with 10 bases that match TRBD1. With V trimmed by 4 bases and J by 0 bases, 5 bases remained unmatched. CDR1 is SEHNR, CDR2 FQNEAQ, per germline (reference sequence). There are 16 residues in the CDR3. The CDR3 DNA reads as TGTGCCAGCAGCTCAGGGACAGGGGAGTTGAACACTGAAGCTTTCTTT. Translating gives CASSSGTGELNTEAFF. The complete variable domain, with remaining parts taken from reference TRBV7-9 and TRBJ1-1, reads DTGVSQNPRHKITKRGQNVTFRCDPISEHNRLYWYRQTLGQGPEFLTYFQNEAQLEKSRLLSDRFSAERPKGSFSTLEIQRTEQGDSAMYLCASSSGTGELNTEAFFGQGTRLTVV.

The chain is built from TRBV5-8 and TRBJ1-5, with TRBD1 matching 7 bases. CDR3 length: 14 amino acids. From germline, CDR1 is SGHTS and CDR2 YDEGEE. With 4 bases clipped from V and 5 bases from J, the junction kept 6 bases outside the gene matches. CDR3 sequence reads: CASSRGQEYQPQHF. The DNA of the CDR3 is TGTGCCAGCAGCAGAGGACAGGAGTATCAGCCCCAGCATTTT.

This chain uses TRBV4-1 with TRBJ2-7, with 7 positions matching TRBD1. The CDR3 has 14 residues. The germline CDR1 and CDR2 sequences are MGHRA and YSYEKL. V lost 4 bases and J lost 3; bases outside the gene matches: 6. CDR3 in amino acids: CASSLAGGIYEQYF. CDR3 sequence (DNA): TGCGCCAGCAGCCTCGCAGGGGGAATCTACGAGCAGTACTTC.

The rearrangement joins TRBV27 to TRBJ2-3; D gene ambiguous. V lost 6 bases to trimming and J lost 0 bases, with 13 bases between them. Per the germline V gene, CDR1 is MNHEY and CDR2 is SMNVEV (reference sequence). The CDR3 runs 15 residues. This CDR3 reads CASSANPKSTDTQYF. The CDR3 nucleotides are TGTGCCAGCAGCGCGAACCCGAAAAGCACAGATACGCAGTATTTT.

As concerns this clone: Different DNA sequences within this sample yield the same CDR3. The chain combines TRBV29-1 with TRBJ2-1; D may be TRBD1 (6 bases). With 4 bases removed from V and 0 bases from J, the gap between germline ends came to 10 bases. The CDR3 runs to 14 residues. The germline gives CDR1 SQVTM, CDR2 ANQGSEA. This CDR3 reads CSVGGTTSYNEQFF. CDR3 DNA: TGCAGCGTTGGAGGGACAACCTCCTACAATGAGCAGTTCTTC.

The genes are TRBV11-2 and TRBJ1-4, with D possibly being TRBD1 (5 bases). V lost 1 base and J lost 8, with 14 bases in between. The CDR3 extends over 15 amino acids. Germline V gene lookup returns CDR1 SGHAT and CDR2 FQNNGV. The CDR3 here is CASSLGVGAGEKLFF. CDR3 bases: TGTGCCAGCAGCTTAGGGGTAGGGGCGGGAGAAAAACTGTTTTTT.

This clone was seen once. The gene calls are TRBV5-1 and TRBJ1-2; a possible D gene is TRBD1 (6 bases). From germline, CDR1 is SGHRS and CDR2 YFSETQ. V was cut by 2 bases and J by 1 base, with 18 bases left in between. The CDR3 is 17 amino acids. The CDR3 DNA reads TGCGCCAGCAGCTTACTCGGGCAGGGGAGTATTAACTATGGCTACACCTTC. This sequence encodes CASSLLGQGSINYGYTF.

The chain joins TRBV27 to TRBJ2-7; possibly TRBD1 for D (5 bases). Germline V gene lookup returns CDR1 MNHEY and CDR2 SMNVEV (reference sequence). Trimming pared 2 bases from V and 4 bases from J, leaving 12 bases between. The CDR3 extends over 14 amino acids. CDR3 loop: CASSLAGRLYEQYF. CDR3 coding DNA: TGTGCCAGCAGTTTAGCAGGGCGCCTTTACGAGCAGTACTTC.

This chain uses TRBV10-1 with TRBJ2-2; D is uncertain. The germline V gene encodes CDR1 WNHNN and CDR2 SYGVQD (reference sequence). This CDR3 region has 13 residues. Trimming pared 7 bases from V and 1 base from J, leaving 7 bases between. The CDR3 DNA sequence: TGCGCCAGCAAACGAGAGAACACCGGGGAGCTGTTTTTT. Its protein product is CASKRENTGELFF.

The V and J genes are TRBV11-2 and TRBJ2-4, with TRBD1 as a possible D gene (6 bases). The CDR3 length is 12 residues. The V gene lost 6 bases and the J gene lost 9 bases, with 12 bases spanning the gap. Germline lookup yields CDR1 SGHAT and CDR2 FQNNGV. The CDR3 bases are TGTGCCAGCAGATTGGAAGGGGGCATTCAGTACTTC. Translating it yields CASRLEGGIQYF.

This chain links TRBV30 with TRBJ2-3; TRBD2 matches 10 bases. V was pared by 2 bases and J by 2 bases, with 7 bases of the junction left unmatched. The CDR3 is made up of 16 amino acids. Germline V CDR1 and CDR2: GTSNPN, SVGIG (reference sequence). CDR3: CAWSPGLAATTDTQYF. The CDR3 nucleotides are TGTGCCTGGAGTCCTGGACTAGCGGCTACCACAGATACGCAGTATTTT.

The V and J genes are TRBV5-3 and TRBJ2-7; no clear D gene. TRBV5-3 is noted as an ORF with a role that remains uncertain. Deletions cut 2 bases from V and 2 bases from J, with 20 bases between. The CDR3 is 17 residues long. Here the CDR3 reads CARSFGDRAVKAYEQYF. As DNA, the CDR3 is TGTGCCAGAAGCTTTGGGGATCGGGCAGTAAAAGCCTACGAGCAGTACTTC.

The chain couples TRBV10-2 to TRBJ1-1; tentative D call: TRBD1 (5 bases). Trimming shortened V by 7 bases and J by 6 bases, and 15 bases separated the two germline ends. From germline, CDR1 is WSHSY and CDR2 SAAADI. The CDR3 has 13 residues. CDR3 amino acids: CASTSRDVPEAFF. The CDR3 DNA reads TGCGCCAGCACTTCCAGGGACGTGCCTGAAGCTTTCTTT.

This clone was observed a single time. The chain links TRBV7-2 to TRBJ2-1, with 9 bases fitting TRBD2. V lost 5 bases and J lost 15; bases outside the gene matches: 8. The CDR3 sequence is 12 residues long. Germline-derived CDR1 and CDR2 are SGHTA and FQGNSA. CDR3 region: CASSPLAGMGFF. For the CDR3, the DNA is TGTGCCAGCAGCCCCCTAGCGGGAATGGGGTTCTTC.

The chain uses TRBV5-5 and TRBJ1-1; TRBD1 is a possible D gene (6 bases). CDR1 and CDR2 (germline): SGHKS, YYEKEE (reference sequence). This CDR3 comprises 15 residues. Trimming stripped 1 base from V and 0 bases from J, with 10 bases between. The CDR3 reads CASSLRGHMNTEAFF. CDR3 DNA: TGTGCCAGCAGCTTGAGGGGACACATGAACACTGAAGCTTTCTTT. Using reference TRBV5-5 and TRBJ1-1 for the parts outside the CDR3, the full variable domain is DAGVTQSPTHLIKTRGQQVTLRCSPISGHKSVSWYQQVLGQGPQFIFQYYEKEERGRGNFPDRFSARQFPNYSSELNVNALLLGDSALYLCASSLRGHMNTEAFFGQGTRLTVV.

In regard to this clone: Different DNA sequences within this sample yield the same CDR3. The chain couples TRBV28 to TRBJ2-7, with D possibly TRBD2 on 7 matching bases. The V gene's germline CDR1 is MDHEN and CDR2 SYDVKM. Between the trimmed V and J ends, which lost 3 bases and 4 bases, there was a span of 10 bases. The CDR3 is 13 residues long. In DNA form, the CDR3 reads TGTGCCAGCAGTTTCCGGGGGGCGTACGAGCAGTACTTC. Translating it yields CASSFRGAYEQYF.

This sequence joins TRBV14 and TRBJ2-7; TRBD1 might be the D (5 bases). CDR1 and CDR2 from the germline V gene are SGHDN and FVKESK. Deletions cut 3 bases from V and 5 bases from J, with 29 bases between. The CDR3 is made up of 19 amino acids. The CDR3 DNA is TGTGCCAGCAGCCATAACAGGCAGGGATCAAGTACCCGAAGTAACGAGCAGTACTTC. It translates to CASSHNRQGSSTRSNEQYF.

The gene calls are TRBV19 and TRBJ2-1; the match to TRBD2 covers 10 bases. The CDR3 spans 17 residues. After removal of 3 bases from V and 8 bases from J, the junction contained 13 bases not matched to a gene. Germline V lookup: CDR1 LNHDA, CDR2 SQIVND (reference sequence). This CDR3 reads CASSILEREGQGYEQFF. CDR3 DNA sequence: TGTGCCAGTAGTATCCTCGAGCGGGAGGGCCAAGGGTATGAGCAGTTCTTC.

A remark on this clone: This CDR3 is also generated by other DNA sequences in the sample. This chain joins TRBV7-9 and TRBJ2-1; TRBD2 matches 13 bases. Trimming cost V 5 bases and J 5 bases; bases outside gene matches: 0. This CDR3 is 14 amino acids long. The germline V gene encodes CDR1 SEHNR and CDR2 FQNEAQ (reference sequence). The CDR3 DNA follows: TGTGCCAGCAGCGGGACTAGCGGGAACAATGAGCAGTTCTTC. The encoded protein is CASSGTSGNNEQFF.

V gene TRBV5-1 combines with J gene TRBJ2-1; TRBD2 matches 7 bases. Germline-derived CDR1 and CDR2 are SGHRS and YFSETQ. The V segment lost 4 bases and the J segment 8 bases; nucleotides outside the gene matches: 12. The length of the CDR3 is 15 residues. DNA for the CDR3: TGCGCCAGCAGCAGCGGGGTCTCAGCCGGCTATGAGCAGTTCTTC. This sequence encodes CASSSGVSAGYEQFF.

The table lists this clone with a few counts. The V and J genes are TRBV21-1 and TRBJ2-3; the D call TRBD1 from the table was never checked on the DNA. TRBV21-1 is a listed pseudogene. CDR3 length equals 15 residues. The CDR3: CASSRQGPGTDTQYF. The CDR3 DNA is TGTGCCAGCAGCCGACAGGGCCCAGGCACAGATACGCAGTATTTT.

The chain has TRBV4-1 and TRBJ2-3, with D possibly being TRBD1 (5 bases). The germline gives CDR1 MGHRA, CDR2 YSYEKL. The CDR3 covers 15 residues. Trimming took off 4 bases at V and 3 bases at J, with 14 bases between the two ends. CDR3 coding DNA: TGCGCCAGCAGCCTTCTACCCACAGGAACAGATACGCAGTATTTT. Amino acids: CASSLLPTGTDTQYF.

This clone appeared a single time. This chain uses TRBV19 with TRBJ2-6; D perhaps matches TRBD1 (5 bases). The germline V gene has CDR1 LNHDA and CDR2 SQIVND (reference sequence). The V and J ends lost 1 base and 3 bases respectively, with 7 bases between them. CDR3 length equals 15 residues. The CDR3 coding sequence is TGTGCCAGTAGTATAGCACAGGTTGGGGCCAACGTCCTGACTTTC. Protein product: CASSIAQVGANVLTF.